This T cell receptor (beta chain) derives from a study of shared clonotypes between healthy human individuals. Background on the study: Each donor's CD4 naive and CD4 memory cells filled three plates apiece, CD8 naive two, and CD8 memory one.

Terminally differentiated effector memory CD45RA+ cells were excluded by CCR7 positive selection of CD45RO-negative cells. The method was immunoSEQ multiplex PCR; TCRdb's version includes in-frame clones alone and lacks a portion of them. The sample has 2 million to 2.5 million clones, about 95% seen once. A remark on this clone: The antigen is undetermined.

Study-level points and caveats: The sharing of about 5% of naive CD4 clonotypes was seen across a few donors.

J lost 5 bases, V lost 2 bases, and 9 bases had no gene match. The CDR3 is 17 residues long. Germline V gene data show CDR1 as SGHNT and CDR2 as YENEEA. The chain carries TRBV11-3 and TRBJ1-6, with 7 bases aligning to TRBD1. The sequence was collected from a man between 18 and 29 years old in good health. The sample taken for sequencing was naive CD8+ T cells sorted from blood. The CDR3 sequence: CASSLPQGNPHNSPLHF. The CDR3 bases are TGTGCCAGCAGCTTACCACAGGGGAACCCCCATAATTCACCCCTCCACTTT.